This TCR beta chain was profiled in a study of T cells in Graves' hyperthyroidism and ophthalmopathy. Study summary: Peripheral blood specimens were obtained at initial diagnosis, prior to any treatment.

The investigators amplified TCR beta CDR3 regions from RNA transcripts. The primer set for the first-round RT-PCR of the TCR CDR3 was HTBI. TCRdb passed the multiplex PCR reads through MiXCR, listing each CDR3 protein once. Seen here are 540,000 or so distinct CDR3 sequences, 15% to 19% observed once, and the top ten hold roughly 6.6%. Whole-study results and caveats: Clonotypes that were expanded in thyroid above 0.001 mostly appeared in blood too.

CDR1 is GTSNPN and CDR2 is SVGIG in the germline V gene (reference sequence). This CDR3 region has 13 residues. V shed 1 base, J shed 5 bases, and the junction held 2 bases outside the gene matches. This clonotype was seen ten or more times. What it binds is not known. This sequence joins TRBV30 and TRBJ1-5; 7 bases fit TRBD1. The specimen sequenced was blood. This clonotype was sampled from a woman in her twenties or thirties with Graves' hyperthyroidism. The CDR3 reads CAWSEGGDQPQHF. The CDR3 DNA reads TGTGCCTGGAGTGAAGGGGGCGATCAGCCCCAGCATTTT.